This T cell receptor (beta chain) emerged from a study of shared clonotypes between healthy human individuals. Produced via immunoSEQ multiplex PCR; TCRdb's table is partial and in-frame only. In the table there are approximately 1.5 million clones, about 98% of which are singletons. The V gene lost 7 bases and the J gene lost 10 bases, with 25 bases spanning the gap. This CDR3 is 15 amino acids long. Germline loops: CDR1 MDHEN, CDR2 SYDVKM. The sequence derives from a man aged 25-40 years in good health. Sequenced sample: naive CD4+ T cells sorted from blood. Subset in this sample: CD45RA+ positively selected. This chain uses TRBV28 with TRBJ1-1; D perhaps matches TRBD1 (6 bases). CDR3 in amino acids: CASTLSGGGGGLAFF. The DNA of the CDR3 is TGTGCCAGCACCCTAAGCGGGGGCGGAGGTGGATTAGCTTTCTTT.